This T cell receptor (beta chain) was retrieved from a study of CD8+ T cells in alopecia areata. In the study overall: Once tofacitinib had been taken for 6 to 18 months, 6 months off drug followed.

The study, taken as a whole, reports: The study found TCR sharing across patients less clear than in mice, possibly for HLA reasons. Tofacitinib significantly reduced both scalp clonality and expanded CD8+ clones among the top 100. Scalp lesions, especially in alopecia totalis/universalis, had higher clonality than normal scalp.

Worth noting for this clone: Its target is unknown.

Described treatment: oral pan-JAK inhibitor, 5-10 mg twice daily. Trimming took off 7 bases at V and 1 base at J, with 20 bases between the two ends. The CDR3 runs 17 residues. Germline values: CDR1 GTSNPN, CDR2 SVGIG (reference sequence). Extraction of RNA preceded its reverse transcription into cDNA, which served as the sequencing template. Sequenced by immunoSEQ multiplex PCR; TCRdb stores in-frame clones only, minus some. The sample lists some 170,000 clones; roughly 60% were seen once. The specimen was CD4+ T cells sorted from blood, collected at approximately week 60, from a patient treated with tofacitinib. J is TRBJ1-6 and V is TRBV30; D is ambiguous. The receptor's source is a human donor with alopecia areata. In nucleotides, the CDR3 is TGTGCCTTGAGGCAATACTCCCTGCGGTCCTATAATTCACCCCTCCACTTT. This gives the protein CALRQYSLRSYNSPLHF. Drawing the rest from reference TRBV30 and TRBJ1-6, the complete variable domain is SQTIHQWPATLVQPVGSPLSLECTVEGTSNPNLYWYRQAAGRGLQLLFYSVGIGQISSEVPQNLSASRPQDRQFILSSKKLLLSDSGFYLCALRQYSLRSYNSPLHFGNGTRLTVT.